Shown below are 22 T cell receptor beta chains from a single sample sequenced in a study of T cell repertoires in cytomegalovirus infection. TCRdb reanalysed the reads using MiXCR and keeps one entry per CDR3 protein. The table records about 320,000 distinct CDR3 sequences, over 7.5% of them present only once. The specimen sequenced was PBMCs. The origin of the receptors is a human donor in good health (CMV status not recorded). Some clones in this sample may be carry-over from other donors' samples.

The rearrangement joins TRBV12-3 or TRBV12-4 to TRBJ2-5; D may be TRBD1 (5 bases). The V end lost 5 bases, the J end lost 7 bases, and 20 bases lay between the germline ends. CDR3 length: 15 residues. Here the CDR3 reads CASSLQVGPRVTQYF. CDR3 coding DNA: TGTGCCAGCAGTCTACAGGTGGGGCCAAGGGTGACCCAGTACTTC.

This clonotype was seen at least ten times. The rearrangement links TRBV10-3 to TRBJ2-1; 12 nucleotides align to TRBD1. Germline CDR1 is ENHRY and CDR2 is SYGVKD. J gave up 8 bases and V 11 bases, and 7 bases lay outside the gene matches. The CDR3 covers 13 residues. CDR3 protein: CALGTGGTDEQFF. The CDR3 DNA reads TGTGCCCTAGGGACAGGGGGCACGGATGAGCAGTTCTTC.

This clonotype was observed a handful of times. The J gene is TRBJ2-5, the V gene TRBV7-9; a weak D match, TRBD1 (6 bases). Per the germline V gene, CDR1 is SEHNR and CDR2 is FQNEAQ (reference sequence). V was trimmed by 7 bases and J by 3 bases, leaving 12 bases between them. The CDR3 is 13 residues long. The CDR3 nucleotides are TGTGCCAGCAATCCGACAGGAGAAGAGACCCAGTACTTC. Its translation is CASNPTGEETQYF.

The chain combines TRBV5-1 with TRBJ1-2, with TRBD1 identical over 8 bases. From germline, CDR1 is SGHRS and CDR2 YFSETQ. J lost 8 bases, V lost 4 bases, and 7 bases had no gene match. This CDR3 comprises 13 residues. The CDR3 region is CASSHGQGAGYTF. CDR3 in DNA: TGCGCCAGCAGCCACGGACAGGGCGCCGGCTACACCTTC.

This clonotype appeared many times. This chain joins TRBV7-2 and TRBJ2-5, with D possibly matching TRBD2 (7 bases). Trimming pared 4 bases from V and 4 bases from J, leaving 19 bases between. Germline V lookup: CDR1 SGHTA, CDR2 FQGNSA. The CDR3 runs 16 residues. CDR3 in DNA: TGTGCCAGCAGCTCCTTTGGGGGGGCCAGGGGAGAGACCCAGTACTTC. This translates into CASSSFGGARGETQYF.

The CDR3 region has the DNA TGTGCCAGCAAAGCAAACAGGAAGACTGAAGCTTTCTTT. Its protein is CASKANRKTEAFF. The chain employs TRBV2 and TRBJ1-1; D is possibly TRBD1 (5 bases). CDR1 is SNHLY, CDR2 FYNNEI, per germline. The CDR3 loop spans 13 amino acids. V lost 7 bases, J lost 5 bases, and 14 bases lay in between. Full variable domain (rest looked up from reference TRBV2 and TRBJ1-1): EPEVTQTPSHQVTQMGQEVILRCVPISNHLYFYWYRQILGQKVEFLVSFYNNEISEKSEIFDDQFSVERPDGSNFTLKIRSTKLEDSAMYFCASKANRKTEAFFGQGTRLTVV.

Many counts were recorded for this clonotype. The chain links TRBV5-6 to TRBJ1-4, with a tentative D call TRBD1 (5 bases). The germline CDR1 and CDR2 sequences are SGHDT and YYEEEE. V was shortened by 4 bases and J by 10 bases, with 17 bases between the two germline ends. CDR3 length: 14 residues. The CDR3 region is CASSPGTGLGKLFF. CDR3 nucleotides: TGTGCCAGCAGCCCCGGGACCGGTTTAGGAAAACTGTTTTTT.

This clonotype was recorded at least ten times. This chain links TRBV28 with TRBJ2-1; 9 nucleotides line up with TRBD1. Germline V gene sequence: CDR1 MDHEN, CDR2 SYDVKM. The CDR3 length is 16 residues. Germline trimming cut 2 bases from V and 6 bases from J; bases unmatched to any gene: 8. This CDR3 is CASSLNPGQGGNEQFF. DNA of the CDR3: TGTGCCAGCAGTTTAAACCCGGGACAGGGAGGCAATGAGCAGTTCTTC.

This clonotype appeared a few times. The V and J genes are TRBV7-6 and TRBJ2-3; D might be TRBD1 (5 bases). CDR1 SGHVS and CDR2 FNYEAQ come from the germline V gene. The CDR3 spans 13 residues. The ends were cut back, 4 bases at V and 3 bases at J, with 8 bases in the middle. DNA for the CDR3: TGTGCCAGCAGCTCCAGGGCGACAGATACGCAGTATTTT. This codes for CASSSRATDTQYF. The variable domain in full, with the rest retrieved from reference TRBV7-6 and TRBJ2-3, is GAGVSQSPRYKVTKRGQDVALRCDPISGHVSLYWYRQALGQGPEFLTYFNYEAQQDKSGLPNDRFSAERPEGSISTLTIQRTEQRDSAMYRCASSSRATDTQYFGPGTRLTVL.

This clonotype has a count of ten or more. The rearrangement uses TRBV7-8 and TRBJ2-3, with TRBD2 identical over 16 bases. Germline CDR1 SGHVS, CDR2 FQNEAQ. V gave up 4 bases and J gave up 2 bases; unmatched junction bases: 9. This CDR3 contains 19 residues. CDR3 coding DNA: TGTGCCAGCAGCTGGGACGGGACTAGCGGGAGGGCCCTCACAGATACGCAGTATTTT. Translation: CASSWDGTSGRALTDTQYF.

The sample holds many counts of this clonotype. The chain has TRBV6-5 and TRBJ2-5; a possible D gene is TRBD2 (5 bases). This CDR3 comprises 15 residues. Trimming pared 6 bases from V and 2 bases from J, leaving 16 bases between. In germline, CDR1 is MNHEY, CDR2 SVGAGI. The chain's CDR3 is CASSPRIGGQETQYF. As DNA, the CDR3 is TGTGCCAGCAGCCCCCGCATTGGCGGGCAAGAGACCCAGTACTTC.

Notes on this clonotype: At one boundary the junction diverges from the germline segment, which might be a read error. The V and J genes are TRBV3-1 and TRBJ2-1; 8 nucleotides agree with TRBD2. This CDR3 contains 15 residues. Germline V gene lookup returns CDR1 LGHDT and CDR2 YNNKEL (reference sequence). CDR3 coding DNA: TGTGACAGCAGCCAGCAAAGGACTAGCAGAAATGAGCAGTTCTTC. This sequence encodes CDSSQQRTSRNEQFF.

The chain is built from TRBV7-4 and TRBJ2-7; TRBD1 is a possible D gene (6 bases). The germline CDR1 and CDR2 sequences are SGHVT and SQSDAQ. The CDR3 spans 15 residues. V lost 1 base and J 6 bases, leaving 16 bases between the germline ends. The CDR3 here is CASSLGSTGRFEQYF. CDR3 sequence (DNA): TGTGCCAGCAGCTTAGGAAGCACAGGGCGGTTCGAGCAGTACTTC.

This clonotype was seen ten or more times. This chain joins TRBV6-6 and TRBJ2-1; unclear D gene. The CDR3 spans 11 residues. Trimming shortened V by 8 bases and J by 8 bases, and 10 bases separated the two germline ends. The germline gives CDR1 MNHNY, CDR2 SVGAGI (reference sequence). The chain's CDR3 is CASPRGHEQFF. CDR3 in DNA: TGTGCCAGCCCACGTGGGCATGAGCAGTTCTTC.

The CDR3 sequence is CASSSGGPRETQYF. The CDR3 nucleotides are TGTGCCAGCAGCTCCGGAGGGCCGCGAGAGACCCAGTACTTC. The chain combines TRBV7-2 with TRBJ2-5; a possible D gene is TRBD2 (6 bases). The ends were cut back, 4 bases at V and 4 bases at J, with 13 bases in the middle. Germline V gene sequence: CDR1 SGHTA, CDR2 FQGNSA. This CDR3 has 14 amino acids.

This clonotype was seen many times. The rearrangement uses TRBV7-2 and TRBJ2-7; D is unclear. CDR3 length equals 14 residues. V dropped 4 bases and J dropped 0 bases, with 10 bases sitting between them. The germline V gene has CDR1 SGHTA and CDR2 FQGNSA. CDR3 nucleotides: TGTGCCAGCAGCTCGGTCAGGAGCTCCTACGAGCAGTACTTC. This gives the protein CASSSVRSSYEQYF.

The rearrangement uses TRBV3-1 and TRBJ2-7, with 7 bases identical to TRBD2. V was clipped by 5 bases and J by 2 bases; unmatched bases: 3. Germline CDR1 LGHDT, CDR2 YNNKEL (reference sequence). CDR3 length: 13 residues. CDR3 loop: CASSYGTTYEQYF. CDR3 in DNA: TGTGCCAGCAGCTACGGGACTACCTACGAGCAGTACTTC.

In this sample, this clonotype turned up many times. V is TRBV7-2 and J is TRBJ1-4; a weak D match, TRBD1 (6 bases). Germline V gives CDR1 SGHTA, CDR2 FQGNSA. This CDR3 comprises 15 residues. V dropped 6 bases and J dropped 7 bases, with 18 bases sitting between them. The CDR3 reads CASRIAGAGSEKLFF. For the CDR3, the DNA is TGTGCCAGCAGGATAGCGGGGGCTGGGAGTGAAAAACTGTTTTTT.

At least ten counts were recorded for this clonotype. The chain links TRBV7-2 to TRBJ1-5, with D maybe TRBD1 (6 bases). CDR1 is SGHTA and CDR2 is FQGNSA in the germline V gene. Trimming left V 2 bases short and J 2 bases short, with 13 bases between. CDR3 length: 16 amino acids. The DNA for the CDR3 is TGTGCCAGCAGCTTAACAGGGTCGGGGGGCAATCAGCCCCAGCATTTT. Translating gives CASSLTGSGGNQPQHF.

This clonotype was counted many times. V and J are TRBV7-9 and TRBJ2-7; 9 nucleotides match TRBD2. The V gene end was trimmed by 5 bases and the J gene end by 7 bases; junction bases not matched to a gene: 12. The CDR3 loop spans 15 amino acids. Germline V gene sequence: CDR1 SEHNR, CDR2 FQNEAQ (reference sequence). The CDR3 DNA reads TGTGCCAGCAGCCCAAAGCGTAGGCTAGCGGGGGAGCAGTACTTC. It encodes CASSPKRRLAGEQYF.

V gene TRBV30 combines with J gene TRBJ1-2; D gene unclear. CDR1 GTSNPN and CDR2 SVGIG come from the germline V gene (reference sequence). This CDR3 comprises 12 residues. Trimming took off 1 base at V and 8 bases at J, with 11 bases between the two ends. In DNA form, the CDR3 reads TGTGCCTGGAGTGGGTGGGCGCGGGGCTACACCTTC. Protein product: CAWSGWARGYTF.

The chain recombines TRBV11-2 with TRBJ2-7; D uncertain. This CDR3 comprises 12 residues. The V end lost 1 base, the J end lost 6 bases, and 7 bases lay between the germline ends. Germline loops: CDR1 SGHAT, CDR2 FQNNGV. CDR3 nucleotide sequence: TGTGCCAGCAGCTTAGCCATTGGCGAGCAGTACTTC. Its protein is CASSLAIGEQYF. The variable domain in full, with the rest retrieved from reference TRBV11-2 and TRBJ2-7, is EAGVAQSPRYKIIEKRQSVAFWCNPISGHATLYWYQQILGQGPKLLIQFQNNGVVDDSQLPKDRFSAERLKGVDSTLKIQPAKLEDSAVYLCASSLAIGEQYFGPGTRLTVT.